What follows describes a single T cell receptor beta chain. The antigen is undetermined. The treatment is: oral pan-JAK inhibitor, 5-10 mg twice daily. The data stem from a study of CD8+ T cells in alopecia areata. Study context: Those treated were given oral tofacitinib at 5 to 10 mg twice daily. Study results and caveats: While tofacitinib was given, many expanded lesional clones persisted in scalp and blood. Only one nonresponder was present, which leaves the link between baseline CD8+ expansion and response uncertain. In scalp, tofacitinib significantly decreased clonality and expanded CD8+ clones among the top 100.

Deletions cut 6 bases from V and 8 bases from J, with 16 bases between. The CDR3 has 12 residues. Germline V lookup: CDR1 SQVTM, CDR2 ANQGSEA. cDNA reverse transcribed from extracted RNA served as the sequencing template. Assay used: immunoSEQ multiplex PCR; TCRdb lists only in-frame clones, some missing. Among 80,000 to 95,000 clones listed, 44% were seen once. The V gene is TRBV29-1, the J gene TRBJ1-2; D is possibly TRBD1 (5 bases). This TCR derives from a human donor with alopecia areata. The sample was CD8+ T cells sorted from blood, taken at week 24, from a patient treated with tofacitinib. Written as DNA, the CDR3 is TGCAGCGTCCCTGGGACGGCGGGGGGCTACACCTTC. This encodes CSVPGTAGGYTF.